This T cell receptor (beta chain) was sequenced for a study of shared clonotypes between healthy human individuals (dated by TCRdb to about 2020). Broadly, across the study: A couple of women and a few men aged 18 to 49 years were included in the cohort. Per donor, leukapheresis produced somewhere between about 0.9 and 9.5 billion PBMCs. Libraries were prepared and TCR repertoires were sequenced by different laboratories using diverse techniques, in order to increase sequencing depth and limit assay-specific biases. Blood TCR repertoires of a handful of healthy adults were deeply sequenced to estimate repertoire size and the extent of clonotype sharing between individuals. For each donor, three plates each were used for CD4 naive and CD4 memory, two plates were used for CD8 naive, and one plate was used for CD8 memory. Overall study results and their limits: The small number of donors limited the genetic and exposure-history diversity represented. Sampling was restricted to blood, and TCR repertoires in tissue are likely to differ from TCR repertoires in blood. About 5% of naive CD4, around 3.5% of naive CD8, approximately 2.2% of memory CD4, and approximately 0.39% of memory CD8 clonotypes were shared across a handful of donors. Compared with non-shared clonotypes, clonotypes shared by all four sorted-subset donors had higher generation probabilities. Based on pairwise subsampling, the degree of clonotype sharing among donors was expected to be affected by sequencing depth. Naive subsets generally had larger estimated clonotype richness than memory subsets. Incomplete sequencing was indicated by rarefaction of sorted-subset datasets, despite the large sequencing depth.

Donors were healthy HIV-negative adults with no recently reported acute infections or vaccinations. Every donor was a Caucasian adult living in Nashville, Tennessee, USA. Magnetic negative selection was used to enrich CD4+ T cells, after which naive cells were positively selected on CD45RA and the negative fraction became the memory subset. Blood was collected by leukapheresis, and PBMCs were isolated by Ficoll-Histopaque density gradient centrifugation and then cryopreserved in liquid nitrogen vapor phase. Analytical flow cytometry was used to check the purity and quantity of every magnetically sorted T cell population. Genomic DNA was isolated from every sorted fraction and measured by UV absorbance on a Nanodrop 2000c. TCR CDR3 regions were amplified from genomic DNA by multiplex PCR using the deep immunoSEQ assay. Extracted genomic DNA from each cell subset was spread evenly across all wells of several immunoSEQ 96-well plates, with each plate serving as a replicate. For sorted subsets, 200 to 250 ng of genomic DNA, equivalent to roughly 33,000 T cell genomes, went into each replicate PCR. Purified libraries were measured with a Qubit 3.0 fluorometer, size-checked on a Bioanalyzer 2100, and measured again with the KAPA Library Quantification kit. A separate single-read 150-cycle Illumina NextSeq 550 flow cell was used to sequence each immunoSEQ 96-well plate. The paper's processing steps were these. Because the immunoSEQ output included only junctional sequences and no quality scores, the filtering could not be the same as the filtering used for full-length reads. Sequences were annotated with PyIR, a Python wrapper for IgBLAST v1.9, and V/J genes and CDR3 were assigned using IMGT germline references. Any read was removed if the V/J assignment was weak (E-value above 1e-6), the CDR3 was missing, or the read contained stop codons, out-of-frame junctions, or ambiguous translated residues. V3J clonotypes were defined as sequences sharing the same inferred V gene, J gene, and CDR3 amino acid sequence. To compute the percentage overlap between repertoires, the number of shared unique clonotypes was divided by the size of the smaller repertoire. Richness of each repertoire was evaluated using RTK rarefaction, the Chao1 estimator, and Recon v2.1 estimates of unobserved clonotypes. OLGA was used to compute generation probabilities for all TCRbeta clonotypes that the gDNA method yielded from several donors. TCRdb mirrors the immuneACCESS table, restricted to in-frame sequences. Some clones are absent from its copies; in checked studies, under half trace to an unresolved V gene, and the reason for the others is unknown. The V and J calls and the clone size are those of that table, but D and trimming were determined from the DNA. In this sample the table shows some 2,000,000 clones, 85% to 95% of which occur a single time. 0.1% to 0.15% of the sample is held by the ten biggest clonotypes.

About this clone itself: Which antigen it targets is not known. No base qualities exist here, and no much larger clone lies one base off it.

CDR1 and CDR2 are read off the germline V gene as SGHTA and FQGNSA. V is shortened by 3 bases, J by 4 bases, and the region joining them spans 9 bases. The CDR3 starts with the cysteine, ends with the phenylalanine, and has 13 residues. Only the CDR3 DNA is retained, 39 bases long and in frame from the first base. The chain is made from TRBV7-2 and TRBJ2-5; TRBD2 is a possible D gene, resting on 6 matching bases. The sample consisted of naive CD4+ T cells sorted from blood. Reading the label with the study, this specimen's cell subset or site is: CD45RA+ positively selected. This TCR was sampled from a man younger than 30 in good health. The DNA sequence is as follows: TGTGCCAGCAGCTTCCGAGCGGGAGAGACCCAGTACTTC. Translated, this is CASSFRAGETQYF.